A selection of T cell receptor beta chains follows, all from one sample in a study of response to subunit inactivated influenza vaccine. TCRdb ran MiXCR on the RT-PCR reads and lists one entry per CDR3 protein. This table has about 520,000 distinct CDR3 sequences, about 7.2% appearing once. This specimen consisted of PBMCs from blood, obtained 23 to 25 months after vaccination. The source is a man aged 50 to 69 who received an inactivated influenza vaccine. CDR3s include the opening cysteine and the closing phenylalanine or tryptophan. A D gene is named only where the DNA matches it firmly. Clone size, where shown, is once, few, many, or a class for clones that have expanded.

CASSSITGAQETQYF	TGCGCCAGCAGCTCTATTACGGGGGCCCAAGAGACACAGTACTTC	.	TRBV5-1	TRBJ2-5	.
CASTQNPGPYEQYF	TGTGCCAGCACCCAAAACCCGGGACCCTACGAGCAGTACTTC	.	TRBV12-3/TRBV12-4	TRBJ2-7	few
CASSPGGAEQFF	TGTGCCAGCAGCCCAGGTGGGGCAGAGCAGTTCTTC	.	TRBV7-9	TRBJ2-1	many
CAISESSGGEQYF	TGTGCCATCAGTGAGTCGTCAGGGGGCGAGCAGTACTTC	TRBD1	TRBV10-3	TRBJ2-7	few
CSATGTGAGEQYF	TGCAGTGCTACCGGGACAGGGGCGGGGGAGCAGTACTTC	TRBD1	TRBV20-1	TRBJ2-7	.
CSAREGLQYF	TGCAGTGCTAGAGAGGGCCTGCAGTACTTC	.	TRBV20-1	TRBJ2-7	.
CAIRGTDNYGYTF	TGTGCCATCAGGGGGACAGATAACTATGGCTACACCTTC	TRBD1	TRBV10-3	TRBJ1-2	many
CSASDGTSGPYEQYF	TGCAGTGCTAGTGACGGGACTAGCGGGCCCTACGAGCAGTACTTC	TRBD2	TRBV20-1	TRBJ2-7	.
CASSLGPGWENSYEQYF	TGTGCCAGCAGCTTAGGCCCCGGGTGGGAAAACTCCTACGAGCAGTACTTC	.	TRBV7-9	TRBJ2-7	.
CASSTNTGDSVREQFF	TGCGCCAGCAGCACAAATACAGGGGACTCAGTCAGGGAGCAGTTCTTC	.	TRBV5-1	TRBJ2-1	.
CASSPGASYNEQFF	TGTGCCAGCTCACCAGGGGCGTCCTACAATGAGCAGTTCTTC	.	TRBV18	TRBJ2-1	.
CASMGGDTQYF	TGCGCCAGCATGGGGGGAGATACGCAGTATTTT	.	TRBV5-1	TRBJ2-3	.
CASSPLPPRPSSYNEQFF	TGTGCCAGCAGCCCGCTCCCTCCCCGACCCAGCTCCTACAATGAGCAGTTCTTC	.	TRBV7-6	TRBJ2-1	.
CSAGSSGTDTQYF	TGCAGCGCCGGTAGCAGCGGCACAGATACGCAGTATTTT	.	TRBV29-1	TRBJ2-3	many
CSATAGVGNQPQHF	TGCAGTGCTACCGCAGGGGTCGGGAATCAGCCCCAGCATTTT	.	TRBV20-1	TRBJ1-5	few
CASNQAGGRREQYF	TGTGCCAGCAACCAAGCGGGAGGGCGACGGGAGCAGTACTTC	TRBD2	TRBV27	TRBJ2-7	.
CASSYSSIFTDTQYF	TGTGCCAGCAGTTATTCGTCGATCTTCACAGATACGCAGTATTTT	.	TRBV6-2/TRBV6-3	TRBJ2-3	few
CAWMGGRSNYGYTF	TGTGCCTGGATGGGCGGACGATCTAACTATGGCTACACCTTC	.	TRBV30	TRBJ1-2	many
CASSPTTRTNTEAFF	TGTGCCAGCTCACCTACCACCAGGACTAACACTGAAGCTTTCTTT	.	TRBV18	TRBJ1-1	.
CSARDLTGADYEQYF	TGCAGTGCTAGAGACCTCACAGGGGCGGACTACGAGCAGTACTTC	TRBD1	TRBV20-1	TRBJ2-7	few
CATSRDFGLAGAADTQYF	TGTGCCACCAGCAGAGATTTTGGGCTAGCGGGGGCGGCAGATACGCAGTATTTT	TRBD2	TRBV15	TRBJ2-3	.
CASSLAPGTDEKLFF	TGTGCCAGCAGCTTGGCACCCGGGACAGATGAAAAACTGTTTTTT	TRBD1	TRBV5-5	TRBJ1-4	many
CASTPKWTQTEAFF	TGTGCCAGCACCCCAAAGTGGACGCAGACTGAAGCTTTCTTT	.	TRBV7-2	TRBJ1-1	.
CASSSLRLADYEQYF	TGTGCCAGCAGCTCCCTTCGGCTAGCGGACTACGAGCAGTACTTC	TRBD2	TRBV7-4	TRBJ2-7	.
CASSLNRGPRNEQFF	TGTGCCAGCAGCTTGAACCGGGGGCCAAGAAATGAGCAGTTCTTC	.	TRBV5-5	TRBJ2-1	.
CSASEGDDGYTF	TGCAGTGCTAGCGAAGGAGATGATGGCTACACCTTC	.	TRBV20-1	TRBJ1-2	.
CSGQDRHNQPQHF	TGCAGTGGTCAGGACAGACACAATCAGCCCCAGCATTTT	.	TRBV20-1	TRBJ1-5	.
CASSLGGGGQAYGYTF	TGTGCCAGCAGCTTAGGAGGTGGTGGACAGGCGTATGGCTACACCTTC	TRBD1	TRBV7-2	TRBJ1-2	few
CASSAKLAGGPETQYF	TGCGCCAGCAGTGCCAAACTAGCGGGAGGGCCCGAGACCCAGTACTTC	TRBD2	TRBV10-1	TRBJ2-5	.
CSARDLGGPTDTQYF	TGCAGTGCTAGAGATCTTGGGGGACCCACAGATACGCAGTATTTT	.	TRBV20-1	TRBJ2-3	.
CASSDRDRGTFYEQYF	TGTGCCAGCAGTGACCGGGACAGGGGAACCTTTTACGAGCAGTACTTC	TRBD1	TRBV25-1	TRBJ2-7	many
CASSQENSNNSPLHF	TGTGCCAGCAGCCAAGAAAACAGCAATAATTCACCCCTCCACTTT	.	TRBV4-2	TRBJ1-6	few
CSARAKTGDHSGANVLTF	TGCAGTGCTAGAGCCAAAACAGGGGACCACTCTGGGGCCAACGTCCTGACTTTC	TRBD1	TRBV20-1	TRBJ2-6	few
CASSSSLAKNIQYF	TGTGCCAGCAGTTCCTCACTAGCCAAAAACATTCAGTACTTC	.	TRBV28	TRBJ2-4	.
CASSVFGRNYGYTF	TGTGCCAGCAGCGTATTTGGCAGGAACTATGGCTACACCTTC	.	TRBV9	TRBJ1-2	many
CATSGTRYNEQFF	TGTGCCACCAGTGGGACAAGATACAATGAGCAGTTCTTC	.	TRBV15	TRBJ2-1	many
CASSRDRGPTYEQYF	TGTGCCAGCAGCCGGGACAGGGGGCCCACCTACGAGCAGTACTTC	TRBD1	TRBV11-2	TRBJ2-7	.
CASSWDTDTQYF	TGTGCCAGCAGCTGGGACACAGATACGCAGTATTTT	.	TRBV7-9	TRBJ2-3	many
CSASASEAGELFF	TGCAGTGCTAGTGCCAGCGAAGCCGGGGAGCTGTTTTTT	.	TRBV20-1	TRBJ2-2	few
CASSLLVPEETQYF	TGTGCCAGCAGCTTGTTGGTCCCCGAAGAGACCCAGTACTTC	.	TRBV5-8	TRBJ2-5	.
CASSRMAGGSTDTQYF	TGCGCCAGCAGCCGTATGGCCGGAGGGAGCACAGATACGCAGTATTTT	.	TRBV5-1	TRBJ2-3	many
CASSPWTSGVHTDTQYF	TGTGCCAGCTCACCGTGGACTAGCGGGGTTCACACAGATACGCAGTATTTT	TRBD2	TRBV18	TRBJ2-3	.
CASSPIVGMETQYF	TGTGCCAGCAGCCCAATCGTGGGGATGGAGACCCAGTACTTC	.	TRBV7-2	TRBJ2-5	.
CASSLKRSIASTDTQYF	TGTGCCAGCAGCTTGAAGCGGAGCATTGCTAGCACAGATACGCAGTATTTT	.	TRBV7-2	TRBJ2-3	many
CSVEGYGGSSGRSSYEQYF	TGCAGCGTTGAAGGGTATGGGGGAAGTAGCGGGAGGAGCTCCTACGAGCAGTACTTC	TRBD2	TRBV29-1	TRBJ2-7	many